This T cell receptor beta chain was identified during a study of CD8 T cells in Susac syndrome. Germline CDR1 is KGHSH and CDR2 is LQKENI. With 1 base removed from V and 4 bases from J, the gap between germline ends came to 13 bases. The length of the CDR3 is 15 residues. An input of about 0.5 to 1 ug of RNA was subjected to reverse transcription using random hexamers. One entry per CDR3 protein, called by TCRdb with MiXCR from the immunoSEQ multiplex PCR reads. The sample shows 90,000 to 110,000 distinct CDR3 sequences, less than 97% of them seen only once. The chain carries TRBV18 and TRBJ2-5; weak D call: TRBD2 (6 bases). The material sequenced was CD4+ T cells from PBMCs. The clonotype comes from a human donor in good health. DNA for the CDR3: TGTGCCAGCTCACCACGTGTAGGGACTGGAGAGACCCAGTACTTC. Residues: CASSPRVGTGETQYF.